This TCR beta chain is drawn from a study of T cells in Graves' hyperthyroidism and ophthalmopathy. Pregnant or lactating patients were excluded, as were those with uncontrolled infection or other autoimmune disease. Of note for this clonotype: Its target is unknown.

Regions amplified from RNA transcripts were the TCR beta CDR3 regions. HTBI primers drove first-round RT-PCR of the TCR CDR3. TCRdb itself ran the multiplex PCR reads through MiXCR, one entry per CDR3 protein. The data show over 300,000 distinct CDR3 sequences, 14% seen once. Study-wide points: A model of 13 V-J pairs discriminated ophthalmopathy from stable hyperthyroidism. Model output signaled ophthalmopathy a median roughly 6.1 months ahead of onset. Within blood appeared most thyroid clonotypes that had expanded above 0.001.

The CDR3 is made up of 15 amino acids. V was clipped by 4 bases and J by 5 bases; unmatched bases: 9. CDR1 and CDR2 (germline): MDHEN, SYDVKM. The sample was blood. The chain carries TRBV28 and TRBJ1-2; 8 positions match TRBD1. The source is a woman aged 55-75 years with Graves' hyperthyroidism. The CDR3 loop reads CASSSGQGDGYGYTF. In nucleotides, the CDR3 is TGTGCCAGCAGTTCAGGACAGGGCGATGGATATGGCTACACCTTC.